This TCR beta chain was identified in a study of T-cell reconstitution after alpha-beta-depleted transplantation in children listed by TCRdb under 2016. In the study overall: Using TCR repertoire profiling, the study quantitatively followed how T-cell immune reconstitution unfolded in children after TCRalphabeta/CD19-depleted allogeneic hematopoietic cell transplantation. Study-wide findings and limitations: Apparently early alphabetaT-cell count recovery about two months after transplant reportedly relied on only several hundred rapidly expanded clones derived from non-depleted graft cells. Over subsequent months, a decline in hyperexpanded clone frequencies was noted, and after one year, T-cell counts and TCRbeta diversity were mostly ascribed to newly produced T cells. In some patients, the high TCRbeta diversity seen at day 60 was put down to recipient T cells and intrathymic progenitors that had survived conditioning.

This clonotype was seen repeatedly, ten times or more. Its recognized antigen is unknown. No quality values exist for individual bases; no much larger clone is one base distant. Library creation used PCR. Instrument used: Illumina HiSeq 2500. Molecular barcoding was employed in the preparation of TCR libraries, with unique molecular identifiers being used to normalize TCRbeta repertoire quantification. TCRdb reanalyzed the raw reads on its own, using fastp at Q25 for trimming and MiXCR for clone calling, and kept in-frame beta chains. All rows with the same CDR3 protein become a single entry with the most common DNA and genes. The sample profile shows about 280,000 distinct CDR3 sequences; around 10% of them were found once. The leading ten clones occupy 20% to 30% of the sample. This specimen's treatment or condition label, per the study, means: allogeneic hematopoietic cell transplantation with graft depleted of TCRalphabeta T cells and CD19 B cells. Transplant recipients were children who received TCRalphabeta/CD19-depleted allogeneic hematopoietic cell grafts.

Including the terminal cysteine and phenylalanine, the CDR3 comprises 15 residues. Kept here is only the CDR3 DNA, which spans 45 bases and is read in frame from base 1. Trimming takes 4 bases off V and 3 bases off J; junction bases not matched to a gene: 6. CDR1 and CDR2, looked up from the germline V gene (reference sequence), are SGHKS and YYEKEE. The source of this sequence is a male patient between 2 and 15 years old who had a stem cell transplant for chronic granulomatous disease, so the T cells may come from the graft donor. This specimen was peripheral blood, taken 180 days after TCRalphabeta/CD19-depleted stem cell transplant. The rearranged segments are TRBV5-5 and TRBJ1-4, with 7 bases in between that match TRBD1. CDR3 sequence: CASSARQGSNEKLFF. The DNA sequence reads TGTGCCAGCAGCGCCAGACAGGGTTCTAATGAAAAACTGTTTTTT.